The clone carrying this T cell receptor (beta chain) was recorded many times. CDR1 and CDR2 (germline): LGHDT, YNNKEL (reference sequence). This CDR3 has 13 residues. The V end was cut by 4 bases, the J end by 4 bases, with 10 bases between. This entry comes from a study of T cells in Graves' hyperthyroidism and ophthalmopathy. RNA transcripts yielded amplified TCR beta CDR3 regions. The HTBI set primed first-round TCR CDR3 RT-PCR. TCRdb analysed the multiplex PCR reads with MiXCR anew, one entry per CDR3 protein. The profile shows approximately 640,000 distinct CDR3 sequences, around 15% of them singletons.

V gene TRBV3-1 combines with J gene TRBJ2-5; the D gene is possibly TRBD1 (6 bases). The sample was blood. The receptor comes from a woman aged 30 to 39 with Graves' hyperthyroidism. The CDR3 nucleotides are TGTGCCAGCAGCCTAACAGGGCTAGAGACCCAGTACTTC. Amino acids: CASSLTGLETQYF.